The 14 T cell receptor beta chains given below trace back to one sample, sequenced in a study of shared clonotypes between healthy human individuals. Clones were read by immunoSEQ multiplex PCR, and TCRdb kept only the in-frame ones, dropping some. The table records millions of clones, approximately 94% of them present only once. Sequencing was done on a sample of naive CD4+ T cells sorted from blood. Subset reported: CD45RA+ positively selected. The receptor set was obtained from a man in his late teens or twenties in good health.

In its sample, this clone was seen many times. This chain joins TRBV30 and TRBJ2-1; D is ambiguous. Trimming removed 2 bases from V and 3 bases from J, with 11 bases in between. CDR1 and CDR2 (germline): GTSNPN, SVGIG (reference sequence). The CDR3 runs to 14 residues. CDR3 protein: CAWSLGPNYNEQFF. The CDR3 coding sequence is TGTGCCTGGAGTCTGGGCCCAAACTACAATGAGCAGTTCTTC.

The V gene is TRBV27, the J gene TRBJ2-1; 7 nucleotides line up with TRBD2. V was pared by 6 bases and J by 2 bases, with 4 bases of the junction left unmatched. Germline V CDR1 and CDR2: MNHEY, SMNVEV (reference sequence). The CDR3 covers 14 residues. DNA for the CDR3: TGTGCCAGCAGCCGACTAGCAGCCTACAATGAGCAGTTCTTC. Translation: CASSRLAAYNEQFF.

Comments on this clone: The sample holds other DNA sequences that translate to the same CDR3. The gene calls are TRBV18 and TRBJ2-1, with D maybe TRBD1 (7 bases). V was pared by 3 bases and J by 3 bases, with 15 bases between. Germline CDR1 is KGHSH and CDR2 is LQKENI. This CDR3 is built from 16 residues. The CDR3 loop is CASSPPGQGGYNEQFF. The CDR3 DNA is TGTGCCAGCTCACCCCCGGGTCAGGGGGGCTACAATGAGCAGTTCTTC.

The CDR3 DNA sequence: TGTGCCAGCAGCTTAGACAGAGACAGGGGTGAAGCTTTCTTT. Translated: CASSLDRDRGEAFF. This chain links TRBV11-2 with TRBJ1-1; TRBD1 matches 8 bases. Germline assignment: CDR1 SGHAT and CDR2 FQNNGV. The CDR3 loop spans 14 amino acids. V lost 0 bases to trimming and J lost 7 bases; unmatched junction nucleotides: 4.

Points on this clone: The sample holds other DNA sequences that translate to the same CDR3. The J gene is TRBJ1-6, the V gene TRBV6-1; TRBD1 matches at 7 bases. J was trimmed by 3 bases and V by 1 base; bases with no gene match: 0. The germline V gene has CDR1 MNHNS and CDR2 SASEGT. This CDR3 comprises 15 residues. CDR3 region: CASSEGQGYNSPLHF. CDR3 in DNA: TGTGCCAGCAGTGAAGGACAGGGCTATAATTCACCCCTCCACTTT.

This clone was counted once. In the same sample, other DNA sequences code for this CDR3. The chain recombines TRBV11-2 with TRBJ1-6; D is ambiguous. The CDR3 totals 15 residues. Germline V gene sequence: CDR1 SGHAT, CDR2 FQNNGV. Between the trimmed V and J ends, which lost 3 bases and 5 bases, there was a span of 11 bases. The CDR3 region is CASSFLDRDNSPLHF. The CDR3 coding sequence is TGTGCCAGCAGCTTCTTGGACCGCGATAATTCACCCCTCCACTTT. Combining the CDR3 with reference TRBV11-2 and TRBJ1-6 gives the whole variable domain EAGVAQSPRYKIIEKRQSVAFWCNPISGHATLYWYQQILGQGPKLLIQFQNNGVVDDSQLPKDRFSAERLKGVDSTLKIQPAKLEDSAVYLCASSFLDRDNSPLHFGNGTRLTVT.

This rearrangement joins TRBV11-2 to TRBJ1-2; TRBD1 matches at 9 bases. CDR1 SGHAT and CDR2 FQNNGV come from the germline V gene. The CDR3 length is 13 residues. V gave up 7 bases and J gave up 10 bases; unmatched junction bases: 10. The CDR3 DNA reads TGTGCCAGCACCGCATTACAGGGGGCTGCCTACACCTTC. It codes for CASTALQGAAYTF.

This clone has just one count. CDR3 in amino acids: CASREGGLNSPLHF. Written as DNA, the CDR3 is TGCGCCAGCCGTGAGGGGGGACTTAATTCACCCCTCCACTTT. This rearrangement joins TRBV5-1 to TRBJ1-6, with D perhaps matching TRBD1 (6 bases). The CDR3 length is 14 residues. The ends were cut back, 7 bases at V and 6 bases at J, with 14 bases in the middle. Germline values: CDR1 SGHRS, CDR2 YFSETQ.

The rearrangement links TRBV20-1 to TRBJ2-7; D unclear. Trimming pared 6 bases from V and 6 bases from J, leaving 6 bases between. CDR1 DFQATT and CDR2 SNEGSKA come from the germline V gene (reference sequence). The CDR3 is 9 residues long. CDR3 bases: TGCAGTGCCGGCGGCGAGCAGTACTTC. This gives the protein CSAGGEQYF.

This chain joins TRBV2 and TRBJ1-5, with D possibly being TRBD1 (6 bases). The CDR3 totals 15 residues. Germline-derived CDR1 and CDR2 are SNHLY and FYNNEI. V shed 6 bases and J shed 3 bases, with 15 bases lying between them. This CDR3 reads CASSPIEGVNQPQHF. The DNA of the CDR3 is TGTGCCAGCAGCCCCATCGAGGGGGTCAATCAGCCCCAGCATTTT.

The rearrangement uses TRBV5-1 and TRBJ2-5; TRBD1 agrees at 10 bases. The DNA end is more similar to TRBJ2-7, so the J call may be wrong. The CDR3 has 16 amino acids. Germline CDR1 reads SGHRS; CDR2 reads YFSETQ. The CDR3 loop reads CASSATGTGVSYEQYF. Here the CDR3 DNA reads TGCGCCAGCAGCGCTACCGGGACAGGGGTCTCCTACGAGCAGTACTTC.

The CDR3 coding sequence is TGTGCCAGCGCCGACAGTAATAGCAATCAGCCCCAGCATTTT. Translation: CASADSNSNQPQHF. This chain connects TRBV6-6 to TRBJ1-5; D might be TRBD1 (5 bases). Between the trimmed V and J ends, which lost 8 bases and 0 bases, there was a span of 11 bases. Germline lookup yields CDR1 MNHNY and CDR2 SVGAGI (reference sequence). The CDR3 runs 14 residues.

V is TRBV28 and J is TRBJ1-2; a weak D match, TRBD1 (6 bases). In germline, CDR1 is MDHEN, CDR2 SYDVKM. Trimming took 6 bases from V and 0 from J, leaving 8 bases between them. The CDR3 length is 13 residues. CDR3 in DNA: TGTGCCAGCAGGGACAGTTCTAACTATGGCTACACCTTC. Translated, it gives CASRDSSNYGYTF.

Written as DNA, the CDR3 is TGTGCCAGCAGTATAAGACTTCTAGCGGGGGGATATTACAATGAGCAGTTCTTC. Residues: CASSIRLLAGGYYNEQFF. The chain carries TRBV2 and TRBJ2-1; 11 positions agree with TRBD2. Trimming removed 5 bases from V and 4 bases from J; junction bases left unmatched: 13. This CDR3 comprises 18 residues. In germline, CDR1 is SNHLY, CDR2 FYNNEI.